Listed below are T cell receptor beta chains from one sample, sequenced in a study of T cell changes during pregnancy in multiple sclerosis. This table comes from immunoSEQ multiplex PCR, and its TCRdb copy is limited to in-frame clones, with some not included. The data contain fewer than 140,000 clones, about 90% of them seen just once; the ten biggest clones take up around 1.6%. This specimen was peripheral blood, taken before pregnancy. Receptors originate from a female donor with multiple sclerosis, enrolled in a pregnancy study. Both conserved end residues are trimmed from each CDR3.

CDR3 protein: ASSFGTDIYEQY
V gene: TRBV5-1
J gene: TRBJ2-7
CDR3 length: 12

CDR3 protein: AWRQVSTDTQY
V gene: TRBV30
J gene: TRBJ2-3
CDR3 length: 11

CDR3 protein: ASSSGLVVHNEQF
V gene: TRBV13
J gene: TRBJ2-1
CDR3 length: 13

CDR3 protein: ASSVSGLAERQY
V gene: TRBV9
J gene: TRBJ2-3
CDR3 length: 12

CDR3 protein: ASSWTGNKFEAF
V gene: TRBV5-1
J gene: TRBJ1-1
CDR3 length: 12

CDR3 protein: ASSLGQGGSPLH
V gene: TRBV11-2
J gene: TRBJ1-6
CDR3 length: 12

CDR3 protein: ASSLRGVGFETQY
V gene: TRBV5-1
J gene: TRBJ2-5
CDR3 length: 13

CDR3 protein: ASSLGDRMVDQPQH
V gene: TRBV5-4
J gene: TRBJ1-5
CDR3 length: 14

CDR3 protein: ASSPHSNQPQH
V gene: TRBV6-6
J gene: TRBJ1-5
CDR3 length: 11

CDR3 protein: AISDGRARDTGELF
V gene: TRBV10-3
J gene: TRBJ2-2
CDR3 length: 14

CDR3 protein: ASSLTVQGYNEQF
V gene: TRBV7-2
J gene: TRBJ2-1
CDR3 length: 13

CDR3 protein: ASSRTGAAGYT
V gene: TRBV6-5
J gene: TRBJ1-2
CDR3 length: 11

CDR3 protein: ASSIPGQGTDTQY
V gene: TRBV19
J gene: TRBJ2-3
CDR3 length: 13

CDR3 protein: ASRPTLGTDTQY
V gene: TRBV6-5
J gene: TRBJ2-3
CDR3 length: 12

CDR3 protein: ASSPSSGRRAETQY
V gene: TRBV9
J gene: TRBJ2-5
CDR3 length: 14

CDR3 protein: ASSDWPPRPDQPQH
V gene: TRBV2
J gene: TRBJ1-5
CDR3 length: 14

CDR3 protein: ASSQQGTSNQPQH
V gene: TRBV6-1
J gene: TRBJ1-5
CDR3 length: 13

CDR3 protein: ASSSRTSGGETQY
V gene: TRBV9
J gene: TRBJ2-5
CDR3 length: 13

CDR3 protein: ASSQQLGTSALQETQY
V gene: TRBV7-8
J gene: TRBJ2-5
CDR3 length: 16

CDR3 protein: ASMMRAGVAYNEQF
V gene: TRBV19
J gene: TRBJ2-1
CDR3 length: 14

CDR3 protein: ASSHGTGYEQY
V gene: TRBV27
J gene: TRBJ2-7
CDR3 length: 11

CDR3 protein: ASSEYRRLNEQF
V gene: TRBV2
J gene: TRBJ2-1
CDR3 length: 12

CDR3 protein: ASRPTGTSGNEQF
V gene: TRBV27
J gene: TRBJ2-1
CDR3 length: 13

CDR3 protein: ASSARAGISYEQY
V gene: TRBV6-1
J gene: TRBJ2-7
CDR3 length: 13

CDR3 protein: ASSIDRAASYEQY
V gene: TRBV11-3
J gene: TRBJ2-7
CDR3 length: 13

CDR3 protein: SAQRQAGDTEAF
V gene: TRBV29-1
J gene: TRBJ1-1
CDR3 length: 12

CDR3 protein: ASSPDTYQPQH
V gene: TRBV16
J gene: TRBJ1-5
CDR3 length: 11

CDR3 protein: ASSAGYEQF
V gene: TRBV25-1
J gene: TRBJ2-1
CDR3 length: 9

CDR3 protein: ASSVGMQVTEAF
V gene: TRBV9
J gene: TRBJ1-1
CDR3 length: 12

CDR3 protein: ASSLLTETQY
V gene: TRBV11-2
J gene: TRBJ2-5
CDR3 length: 10

CDR3 protein: ASSMPGGWDQPQH
V gene: TRBV19
J gene: TRBJ1-5
CDR3 length: 13

CDR3 protein: ASIRTGLITGELF
V gene: TRBV6-1
J gene: TRBJ2-2
CDR3 length: 13

CDR3 protein: ASSPPGGGKQY
V gene: TRBV18
J gene: TRBJ2-7
CDR3 length: 11

CDR3 protein: ASSPLQGRTSGNTIY
V gene: TRBV18
J gene: TRBJ1-3
CDR3 length: 15

CDR3 protein: ASRTGTRDGYT
V gene: TRBV6-5
J gene: TRBJ1-2
CDR3 length: 11

CDR3 protein: ASSLRSGDTEAF
V gene: TRBV7-3
J gene: TRBJ1-1
CDR3 length: 12

CDR3 protein: ASSLVIGGGEQY
V gene: TRBV11-3
J gene: TRBJ2-7
CDR3 length: 12

CDR3 protein: ASSSVTYEQY
V gene: TRBV19
J gene: TRBJ2-7
CDR3 length: 10

CDR3 protein: ASSPSGGDSPLH
V gene: TRBV7-3
J gene: TRBJ1-6
CDR3 length: 12

CDR3 protein: ASSHGQGSNYGYT
V gene: TRBV4-3
J gene: TRBJ1-2
CDR3 length: 13

CDR3 protein: ASSFYRTGENGNEQF
V gene: TRBV18
J gene: TRBJ2-1
CDR3 length: 15

CDR3 protein: ASSGISGSGNRETQY
V gene: TRBV5-1
J gene: TRBJ2-5
CDR3 length: 15

CDR3 protein: ASSRGDPYGYT
V gene: TRBV21-1
J gene: TRBJ1-2
CDR3 length: 11

CDR3 protein: ASSSQGNNEQF
V gene: TRBV19
J gene: TRBJ2-1
CDR3 length: 11

CDR3 protein: ASSGGWATTEAF
V gene: TRBV6-5
J gene: TRBJ1-1
CDR3 length: 12

CDR3 protein: ASSKRTAGGEKLF
V gene: TRBV21-1
J gene: TRBJ1-4
CDR3 length: 13

CDR3 protein: ASSTSGTSGANEQF
V gene: TRBV5-1
J gene: TRBJ2-1
CDR3 length: 14

CDR3 protein: AWRLQGAPTGYT
V gene: TRBV30
J gene: TRBJ1-2
CDR3 length: 12

CDR3 protein: ASSIEGRTGSSNEKLF
V gene: TRBV19
J gene: TRBJ1-4
CDR3 length: 16